Sequencing of this TCR beta chain was carried out in a study of shared clonotypes between healthy human individuals. Study observations and caveats: The study found lower generation probabilities in non-shared clonotypes than in those shared by all four donors. Between several donors, naive CD4 clonotypes were shared at a level of about 5%.

A word on this clone: The antigen is undetermined.

The split of CD4+ cells yielded CD45RA+ naive and CD45RA-negative memory subsets. In the original processing: From ImmunoSEQ came sequences covering only the junction and carrying no quality scores, so filtering differed. Measured with immunoSEQ multiplex PCR; TCRdb has only the in-frame clones, and not every one. V and J calls plus clone size are reproduced from that table; the DNA served to infer D and trimming. The sample consists of about 990,000 clones, approximately 78% of them appearing once. V shed 6 bases and J 3 bases; nucleotides not matched to a gene: 8. In germline, CDR1 is SGDLS, CDR2 YYNGEE. This CDR3 has 15 amino acids.

The gene calls are TRBV9 and TRBJ2-2; TRBD1 aligns across 7 bases. The sequence was collected from a man younger than 30 in good health. Some clones in this sample may be carry-over from other donors' samples. The source material was memory CD4+ T cells from PBMCs. The subset: CD45RA-negative fraction. The CDR3 loop is CASNPRQGDTGELFF. The CDR3 nucleotides are TGTGCCAGCAACCCCCGGCAGGGGGACACCGGGGAGCTGTTTTTT.